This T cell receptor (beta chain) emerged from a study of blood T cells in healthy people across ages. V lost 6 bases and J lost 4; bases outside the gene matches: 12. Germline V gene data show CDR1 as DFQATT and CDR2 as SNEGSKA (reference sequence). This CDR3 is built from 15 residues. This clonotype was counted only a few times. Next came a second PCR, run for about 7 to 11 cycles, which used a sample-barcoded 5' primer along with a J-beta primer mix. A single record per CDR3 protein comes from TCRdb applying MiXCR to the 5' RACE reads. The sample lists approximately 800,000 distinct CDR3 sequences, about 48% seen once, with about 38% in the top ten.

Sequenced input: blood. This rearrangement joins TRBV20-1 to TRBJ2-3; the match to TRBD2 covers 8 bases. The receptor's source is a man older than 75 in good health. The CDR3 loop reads CSATTSGWSPDTQYF. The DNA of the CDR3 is TGCAGTGCAACCACTAGCGGTTGGAGCCCAGATACGCAGTATTTT.